This T cell receptor (beta chain) was observed in a study of CD8+ T cells in alopecia areata. Study background: Treated patients received oral tofacitinib, 5 to 10 mg twice daily. Study-level results: Lesional scalp exceeded normal scalp in clonality, especially in alopecia totalis/universalis. Possibly as an HLA-related effect, TCR sharing across patients appeared less clear than in mice.

Following RNA extraction, reverse transcription yielded cDNA that acted as the sequencing template. TCRdb's copy holds only in-frame clones and misses some; the assay was immunoSEQ multiplex PCR. The table includes some 190,000 clones, 45% to 75% detected once. V dropped 9 bases and J dropped 6; count of bases not matched to a gene: 10. The CDR3 has 15 residues. The germline CDR1 and CDR2 sequences are LNHDA and SQIVND (reference sequence). Treatment noted: oral pan-JAK inhibitor, 5-10 mg twice daily. CD4+ and CD8+ T cells were sorted from PBMCs. This clone has a handful of counts. Its antigen is undetermined.

This sample comprised CD4+ T cells sorted from blood, obtained at week 4, from a patient treated with tofacitinib. The V gene is TRBV19, the J gene TRBJ2-7, with TRBD2 matching 14 bases. The sequence came from a human donor with alopecia areata. In DNA, the CDR3 is TGTGCCAGCCTAAAGCCCGGACTAGCGGGAGGCGAGCAGTACTTC. Translated: CASLKPGLAGGEQYF.